A selection of T cell receptor beta chains follows, all from one sample in a study of Graves' ophthalmopathy and Graves' hyperthyroidism. TCRdb itself ran the multiplex PCR reads through MiXCR, one entry per CDR3 protein. The sample has around 1,200,000 distinct CDR3 sequences; 35% to 40% are singletons. Sequences were obtained from peripheral blood or thyroid tissue (not recorded which). These TCRs come from an adult man with Graves' hyperthyroidism. CDR3s leave out the opening cysteine and the closing phenylalanine or tryptophan. Each record gives: D gene, J gene, V gene, CDR3 protein. A D gene is named only where the DNA matches it firmly.

TRBD1,TRBJ2-7,TRBV20-1,SARGRTGSGAEQY
TRBD1,TRBJ2-7,TRBV7-2,ASSLGGQGVSYEQY
-,TRBJ1-1,TRBV29-1,SVHREGGGPVTEAF
-,TRBJ1-2,TRBV29-1,SVSSGGGYT
-,TRBJ1-6,TRBV10-3,AISYLSSYNSPLH
-,TRBJ1-6,TRBV9,ASSVADNSPLH
TRBD1,TRBJ1-2,TRBV2,ASRPGTGGVYGYT
-,TRBJ1-6,TRBV10-3,ASRQISGNSPLH
-,TRBJ1-1,TRBV12-3/TRBV12-4,ASSPTALNTEAF
TRBD1,TRBJ2-2,TRBV7-2,ASSPGTVFNTGELF
TRBD2,TRBJ2-7,TRBV29-1,SVAGTSGIEQY
-,TRBJ2-7,TRBV7-2,ASSPTRGGLNSYEQY
-,TRBJ2-7,TRBV7-6,ASSLAPTSYEQY
-,TRBJ1-2,TRBV7-2,ASSFLPGGYT
TRBD1,TRBJ2-5,TRBV29-1,SARQGTQY
-,TRBJ1-5,TRBV11-2,ASRKQGKDQETQH
TRBD1,TRBJ1-1,TRBV15,ATSSINRGANTEAF
-,TRBJ1-1,TRBV10-1,ASSESQGSRAF
-,TRBJ2-7,TRBV7-8,ASSLAGELEQY
-,TRBJ2-5,TRBV2,ASRVFQETQY
-,TRBJ1-6,TRBV3-1,ASSPGFGDSPLH
-,TRBJ2-5,TRBV13,ASSLGRTRETQY
-,TRBJ1-5,TRBV15,ATSSYGQNNQPQH
TRBD2,TRBJ2-2,TRBV7-2,ASSLDPASGRTGELF
-,TRBJ1-5,TRBV30,AWSGQGRGPQH
-,TRBJ2-5,TRBV7-9,ASSTSSGITETQY
-,TRBJ1-5,TRBV6-6,ASRRTGTGNQPQH
TRBD1,TRBJ1-2,TRBV11-2,ASSQGQGRGYGYT
TRBD1,TRBJ1-1,TRBV2,ASTGQSNTEAF
-,TRBJ2-7,TRBV9,ASSVDSHSYEQY
TRBD2,TRBJ2-7,TRBV6-1,ASRRTSGSIGSYEQY
-,TRBJ1-6,TRBV7-3,ASSPPVPGNSPLH
-,TRBJ1-5,TRBV15,ATSSQRGGAGEPQH
-,TRBJ1-6,TRBV10-3,AISESNRQSPLH
-,TRBJ1-1,TRBV19,ASSMRTNTEAF
TRBD2,TRBJ2-5,TRBV2,AIRGGTSGKNGETQY
TRBD1,TRBJ2-2,TRBV20-1,SAWDRGNEQF
-,TRBJ1-2,TRBV6-2/TRBV6-3,ASSYGQENYGYT
-,TRBJ1-5,TRBV7-8,ASSLGGLGNQPQH
-,TRBJ2-3,TRBV7-2,ASSLDQRRTDTQY
-,TRBJ1-1,TRBV2,ASMREVDTEAF